The 10 T cell receptor beta chains below were found in one sample sequenced in a study of cytomegalovirus exposure and HLA in healthy donors. The study ran its PCR with 60 Vbeta and 13 Jbeta primers. Repertoires were generated with immunoSEQ multiplex PCR, while TCRdb's copy carries only in-frame clones and drops some. The sample holds tens of thousands of clones, roughly 67% seen once. The sequenced material came from PBMCs. These receptors were obtained from a middle-aged man in good health and CMV-seropositive.

This clone showed up just a few times. The CDR3 protein is CASSEGSRQGPTYEQYF. The DNA of the CDR3 is TGTGCCAGCAGTGAGGGATCCAGACAGGGGCCCACCTACGAGCAGTACTTC. The chain links TRBV25-1 to TRBJ2-7, with 8 nucleotides matching TRBD1. CDR3 length: 17 amino acids. The germline V gene has CDR1 MGHDK and CDR2 SYGVNS. V shed 3 bases, J shed 2 bases, and the junction held 12 bases outside the gene matches.

The CDR3 DNA reads TGTGCCACCAGCAGGGCCCCAGCGGGGGTACAGTATTTT. Translation gives CATSRAPAGVQYF. The V gene is TRBV15, the J gene TRBJ2-3; 8 bases are a match to TRBD2. This CDR3 has 13 residues. After removal of 3 bases from V and 12 bases from J, the junction contained 8 bases not matched to a gene. Germline V gene sequence: CDR1 LNHNV, CDR2 YYDKDF (reference sequence).

The rearrangement joins TRBV25-1 to TRBJ2-5, with D perhaps TRBD2 (6 bases). V was pared by 2 bases and J by 1 base, with 17 bases between. This CDR3 has 17 amino acids. The germline CDR1 and CDR2 sequences are MGHDK and SYGVNS. DNA of the CDR3: TGTGCCAGCAGTGAAGGAAGTGGCGGGGCCCTCCAAGAGACCCAGTACTTC. Protein sequence: CASSEGSGGALQETQYF.

The gene calls are TRBV20-1 and TRBJ1-4; unclear D gene. Trimming shortened V by 6 bases and J by 7 bases, and 9 bases separated the two germline ends. The CDR3 is 11 amino acids. Germline V CDR1 and CDR2: DFQATT, SNEGSKA (reference sequence). DNA of the CDR3: TGCAGTGCCCGGGTCGGTGAAAAACTGTTTTTT. Protein sequence: CSARVGEKLFF.

A few counts support this clone. CDR3 in amino acids: CASTYGQGTGEQYF. CDR3 DNA: TGCGCCAGCACCTACGGACAGGGGACTGGTGAGCAGTACTTC. The chain recombines TRBV5-1 with TRBJ2-7, with TRBD1 identical over 9 bases. Germline values: CDR1 SGHRS, CDR2 YFSETQ. The V segment lost 6 bases and the J segment 7 bases; nucleotides outside the gene matches: 11. The CDR3 is 14 residues long.

This clone was seen a single time. The CDR3 is CSVPGAYGANVLTF. The CDR3, as DNA: TGCAGCGTCCCAGGGGCGTATGGGGCCAACGTCCTGACTTTC. This chain uses TRBV29-1 with TRBJ2-6; a possible D gene is TRBD1 (6 bases). Germline assignment: CDR1 SQVTM and CDR2 ANQGSEA. The V gene lost 6 bases and the J gene lost 3 bases, with 12 bases spanning the gap. The CDR3 spans 14 residues.

This clone was counted only a few times. This chain connects TRBV5-1 to TRBJ2-3, with a weak D call TRBD2 (5 bases). CDR3 length: 12 amino acids. V was clipped by 0 bases and J by 12 bases, with 11 bases between them. CDR1 is SGHRS and CDR2 is YFSETQ in the germline V gene. The DNA of the CDR3 is TGCGCCAGCAGCTTGGACGGGGTTGCACAGTATTTT. Translating gives CASSLDGVAQYF. Supplemented by reference TRBV5-1 and TRBJ2-3, the full variable domain reads KAGVTQTPRYLIKTRGQQVTLSCSPISGHRSVSWYQQTPGQGLQFLFEYFSETQRNKGNFPGRFSGRQFSNSRSEMNVSTLELGDSALYLCASSLDGVAQYFGPGTRLTVL.

The chain has TRBV18 and TRBJ2-7; weak D call: TRBD1 (6 bases). CDR1 is KGHSH, CDR2 LQKENI, per germline. V shed 3 bases and J shed 2 bases, with 14 bases lying between them. The CDR3 has 15 amino acids. This chain's CDR3 is CASSPMTGQTYEQYF. CDR3 bases: TGTGCCAGCTCACCCATGACAGGCCAGACCTACGAGCAGTACTTC. Using reference TRBV18 and TRBJ2-7 for the parts outside the CDR3, the full variable domain is NAGVMQNPRHLVRRRGQEARLRCSPMKGHSHVYWYRQLPEEGLKFMVYLQKENIIDESGMPKERFSAEFPKEGPSILRIQQVVRGDSAAYFCASSPMTGQTYEQYFGPGTRLTVT.

The chain uses TRBV14 and TRBJ2-1; the D gene is possibly TRBD1 (6 bases). V dropped 2 bases and J dropped 9 bases, with 11 bases sitting between them. Germline CDR1 SGHDN, CDR2 FVKESK. This CDR3 contains 13 residues. CDR3 in amino acids: CASSQIQGSEQFF. CDR3 coding DNA: TGTGCCAGCAGCCAAATACAGGGTAGTGAGCAGTTCTTC.

The CDR3 region has the DNA TGCGCCAGCAGCGGGCTAGACCAGGGGACCCAGTACTTC. This sequence encodes CASSGLDQGTQYF. V usage is TRBV5-1 and J usage is TRBJ2-5; D may be TRBD1 (5 bases). Trimming pared 4 bases from V and 7 bases from J, leaving 14 bases between. Looked up from germline, CDR1 is SGHRS and CDR2 is YFSETQ. This CDR3 is 13 amino acids long.